This T cell receptor beta chain was sequenced during a study of blood T cell repertoires in COVID-19 (dated by TCRdb to the early 2020s). With regard to the full study: Samples from collaborators originated in the United States, Italy and Spain and spanned both the acute and convalescent phases of COVID-19. The repertoires were made available in a free public database intended to serve as a resource for research on the immune response to SARS-CoV-2. Sample metadata almost always included a de-identified subject ID, COVID-19 status, age in years and sex. The prospective study material was composed of cDNA or gDNA derived from T cells, B-cell-depleted T cells, or PBMCs. Samples were obtained from the ongoing ImmuneRACE study (first 160 participants) and from over 1,000 subjects provided by 6 global collaborators. Where available, HLA class I and class II types were obtained from metadata supplied by the sample provider rather than from assay-based typing. Subjects who had been exposed to COVID-19, were actively infected with it, or had recovered from it provided the deeply sampled blood TCRbeta repertoires that made up the dataset. The investigation overall reported the following: Clinical and demographic metadata were provided uncurated, with the amount varying by source and participant.

Concerning this clone: Its binding antigen is unknown. Base qualities are missing; no much larger clone stands one base away.

Participants in the prospective study were enrolled through a virtual design, were aged 18 to 89 years, and lived in approximately 24 United States geographic areas. In the prospective study, participants were assigned to cohorts based on the clinical history participants reported in a screening survey and a study questionnaire. Exposed participants were defined as having been in contact with someone with a PCR-confirmed or clinician-diagnosed COVID-19 case within 2 weeks of study entry. In the prospective study, whole blood, serum and a nasopharyngeal or oropharyngeal swab were collected from each participant by mobile phlebotomists. Over a roughly 2-month period, participants in the prospective study had the option of providing additional blood draws and questionnaires. Before DNA extraction, blood samples from the prospective study were shipped at room temperature or frozen. According to the germline V gene (reference sequence), CDR1 reads LGHDT and CDR2 reads YNNKEL. Inclusive of the bounding cysteine and phenylalanine, the CDR3 is 15 residues long. The kept DNA is CDR3 alone, 45 bases in frame from the first base. Cut back by 0 bases and 3 bases, the V and J ends lie 11 bases apart.

TCRbeta CDR3 regions were amplified from genomic DNA by means of the immunoSEQ Assay, a bias-controlled multiplex PCR. The paper's data handling went like this. Nucleated cell counts per sample were estimated from amplification of reference gene primers within the assay. To quantify the absolute abundance of each unique TCRbeta CDR3 rearrangement, sequence reads were collapsed and filtered. For each sample, productive Simpson clonality was calculated by taking the square root of Simpson's diversity index across productive rearrangements. Not all clones reach the TCRdb copy of this immuneACCESS table, which keeps in-frame sequences only. Checked studies attribute under half of the gap to unresolved V genes and leave the rest unexplained. That table furnishes V, J and clone size, whereas the DNA furnished D and trimming. The sample records approximately 340,000 clones, approximately 93% of which are singletons. The ten largest make up more than 0.85% of the sample.

This clonotype originated in a woman aged 40 to 50 who had been exposed to COVID-19. The sequencing sample was made of PBMCs or T cells enriched from blood (not recorded which). The chain is assembled from TRBV3-1 (or the pseudogene TRBV3-2) and TRBJ2-5; a tentative D match to TRBD2 spans 6 bases. The encoded CDR3 is CASSQELLAEETQYF. Here is the DNA: TGTGCCAGCAGCCAAGAACTACTAGCCGAAGAGACCCAGTACTTC.